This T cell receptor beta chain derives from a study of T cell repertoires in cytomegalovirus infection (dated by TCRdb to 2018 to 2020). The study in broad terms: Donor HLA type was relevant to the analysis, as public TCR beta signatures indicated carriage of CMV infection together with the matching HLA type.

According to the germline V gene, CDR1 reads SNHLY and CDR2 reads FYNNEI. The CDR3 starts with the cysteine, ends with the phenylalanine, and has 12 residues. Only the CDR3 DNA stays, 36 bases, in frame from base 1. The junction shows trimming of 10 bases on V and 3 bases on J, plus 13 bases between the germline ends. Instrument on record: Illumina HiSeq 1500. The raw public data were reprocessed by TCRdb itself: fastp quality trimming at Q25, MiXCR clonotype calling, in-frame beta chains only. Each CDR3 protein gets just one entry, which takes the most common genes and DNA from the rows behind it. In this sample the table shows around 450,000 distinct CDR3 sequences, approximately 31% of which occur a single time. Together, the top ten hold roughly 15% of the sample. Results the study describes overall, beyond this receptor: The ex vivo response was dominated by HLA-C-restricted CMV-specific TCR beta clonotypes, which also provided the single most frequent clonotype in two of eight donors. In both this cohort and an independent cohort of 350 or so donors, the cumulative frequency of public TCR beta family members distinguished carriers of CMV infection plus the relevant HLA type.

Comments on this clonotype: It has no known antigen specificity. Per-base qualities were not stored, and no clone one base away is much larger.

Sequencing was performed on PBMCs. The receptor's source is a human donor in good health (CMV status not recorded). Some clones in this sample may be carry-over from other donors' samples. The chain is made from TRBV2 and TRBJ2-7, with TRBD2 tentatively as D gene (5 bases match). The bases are TGTGCCACAAAAACCGGGATCTACGAGCAGTACTTC. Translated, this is CATKTGIYEQYF.